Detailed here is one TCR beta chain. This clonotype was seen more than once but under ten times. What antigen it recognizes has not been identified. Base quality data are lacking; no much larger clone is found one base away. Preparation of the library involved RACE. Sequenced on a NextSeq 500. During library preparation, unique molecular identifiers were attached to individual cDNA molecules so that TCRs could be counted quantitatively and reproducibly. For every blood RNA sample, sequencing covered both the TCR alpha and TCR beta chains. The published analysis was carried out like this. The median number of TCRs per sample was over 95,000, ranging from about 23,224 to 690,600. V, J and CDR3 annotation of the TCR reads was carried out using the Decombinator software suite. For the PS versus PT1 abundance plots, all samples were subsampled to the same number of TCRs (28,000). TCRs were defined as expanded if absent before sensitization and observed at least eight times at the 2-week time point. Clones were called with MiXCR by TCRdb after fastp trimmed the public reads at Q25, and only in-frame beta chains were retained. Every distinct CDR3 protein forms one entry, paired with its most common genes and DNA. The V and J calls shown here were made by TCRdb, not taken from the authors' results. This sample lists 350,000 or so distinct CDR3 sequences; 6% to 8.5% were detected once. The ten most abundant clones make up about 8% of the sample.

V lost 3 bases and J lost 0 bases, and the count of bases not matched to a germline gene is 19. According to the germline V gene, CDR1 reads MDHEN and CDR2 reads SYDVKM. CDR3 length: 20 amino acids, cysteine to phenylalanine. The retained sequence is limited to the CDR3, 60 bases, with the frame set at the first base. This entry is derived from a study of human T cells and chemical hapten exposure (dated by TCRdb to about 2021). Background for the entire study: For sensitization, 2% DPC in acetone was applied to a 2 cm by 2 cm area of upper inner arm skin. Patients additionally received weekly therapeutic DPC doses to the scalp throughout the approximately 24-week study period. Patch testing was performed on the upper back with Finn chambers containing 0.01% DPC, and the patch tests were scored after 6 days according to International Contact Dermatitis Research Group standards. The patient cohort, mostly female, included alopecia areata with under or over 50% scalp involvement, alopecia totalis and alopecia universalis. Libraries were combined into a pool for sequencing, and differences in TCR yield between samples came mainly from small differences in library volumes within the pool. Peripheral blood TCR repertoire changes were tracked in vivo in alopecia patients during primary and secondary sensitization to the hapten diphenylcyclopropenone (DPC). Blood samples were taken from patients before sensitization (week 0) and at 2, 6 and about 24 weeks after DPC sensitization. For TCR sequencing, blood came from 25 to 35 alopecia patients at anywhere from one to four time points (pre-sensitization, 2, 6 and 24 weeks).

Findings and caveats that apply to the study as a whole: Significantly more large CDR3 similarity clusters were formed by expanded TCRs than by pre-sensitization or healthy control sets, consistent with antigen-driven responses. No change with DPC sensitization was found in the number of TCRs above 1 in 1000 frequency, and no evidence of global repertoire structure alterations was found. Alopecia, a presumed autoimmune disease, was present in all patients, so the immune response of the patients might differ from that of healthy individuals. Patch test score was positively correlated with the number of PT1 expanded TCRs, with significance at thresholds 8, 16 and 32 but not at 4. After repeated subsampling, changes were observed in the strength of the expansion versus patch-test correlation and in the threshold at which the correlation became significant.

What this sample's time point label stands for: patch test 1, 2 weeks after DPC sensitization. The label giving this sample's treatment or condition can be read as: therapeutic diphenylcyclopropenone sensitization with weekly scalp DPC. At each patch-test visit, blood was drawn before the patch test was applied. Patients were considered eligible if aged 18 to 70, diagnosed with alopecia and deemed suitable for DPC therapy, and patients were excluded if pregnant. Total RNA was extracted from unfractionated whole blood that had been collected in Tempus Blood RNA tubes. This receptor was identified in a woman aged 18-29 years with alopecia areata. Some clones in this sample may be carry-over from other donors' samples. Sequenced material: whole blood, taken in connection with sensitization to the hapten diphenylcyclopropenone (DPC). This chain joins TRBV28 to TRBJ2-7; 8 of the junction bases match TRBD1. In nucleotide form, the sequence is TGTGCCAGCAGTTTCCCGTGGGCTCCAGGGACAGGAGAGAGCTCCTACGAGCAGTACTTC. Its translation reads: CASSFPWAPGTGESSYEQYF.